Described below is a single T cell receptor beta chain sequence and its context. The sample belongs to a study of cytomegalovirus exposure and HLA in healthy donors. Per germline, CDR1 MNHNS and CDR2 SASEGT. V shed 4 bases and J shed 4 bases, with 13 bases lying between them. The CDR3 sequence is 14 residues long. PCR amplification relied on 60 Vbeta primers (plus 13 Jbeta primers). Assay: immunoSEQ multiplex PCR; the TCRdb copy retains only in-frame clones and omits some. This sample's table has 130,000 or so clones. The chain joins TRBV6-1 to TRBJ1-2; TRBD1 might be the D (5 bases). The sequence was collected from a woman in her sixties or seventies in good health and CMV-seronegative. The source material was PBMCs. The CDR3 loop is CASSGGRAGYGYTF. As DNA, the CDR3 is TGTGCCAGCAGTGGGGGCAGGGCCGGCTATGGCTACACCTTC.